A single sample is the source of the 7 T cell receptor beta chains below, sequenced in a study of blood T cell repertoires in COVID-19. Clones were sequenced by immunoSEQ multiplex PCR, and TCRdb holds only the in-frame ones, with some missing. This sample has about 180,000 clones, with around 80% found just once. Sequenced sample: PBMCs or T cells enriched from blood (not recorded which). All receptors derive from a woman aged 45-65 years who had recovered from COVID-19.

The chain is built from TRBV5-1 and TRBJ1-2, with D maybe TRBD1 (5 bases). Germline V gene lookup returns CDR1 SGHRS and CDR2 YFSETQ. CDR3 size: 16 residues. Trimming left V 4 bases short and J 1 base short, with 17 bases between. The CDR3 bases are TGCGCCAGCAGCCCTCTACTGGGGGGGAATAACTATGGCTACACCTTC. Protein sequence: CASSPLLGGNNYGYTF.

The gene calls are TRBV4-2 and TRBJ2-7, with D maybe TRBD2 (6 bases). Germline assignment: CDR1 LGHNA and CDR2 YNFKEQ. V was clipped by 0 bases and J by 4 bases, with 22 bases between them. The CDR3 sequence is 18 residues long. CDR3 sequence (DNA): TGTGCCAGCAGCCAAGATCGTGGCGGGGCCTCACTCGTTTACGAGCAGTACTTC. Its protein is CASSQDRGGASLVYEQYF.

This chain links TRBV14 with TRBJ2-5; TRBD2 matches 11 bases. The CDR3 has 18 amino acids. The ends lost 3 bases at V and 5 bases at J; junction bases unmatched: 14. Per the germline V gene, CDR1 is SGHDN and CDR2 is FVKESK. The CDR3 loop is CASSHPGLAANGRETQYF. In DNA, the CDR3 is TGTGCCAGCAGCCACCCGGGACTAGCGGCTAATGGTCGGGAGACCCAGTACTTC.

The chain joins TRBV24-1 to TRBJ1-2, with 12 bases lining up with TRBD1. With 3 bases clipped from V and 7 bases from J, the junction kept 5 bases outside the gene matches. Per the germline V gene, CDR1 is KGHDR and CDR2 is SFDVKD. The CDR3 extends over 15 amino acids. CDR3 protein: CATSDPGQGAGGYTF. In DNA form, the CDR3 reads TGTGCCACCAGTGATCCGGGACAGGGGGCAGGTGGCTACACCTTC.

The chain has TRBV5-1 and TRBJ1-4; D possibly corresponds to TRBD1 (6 bases). Trimming pared 0 bases from V and 8 bases from J, leaving 14 bases between. Per the germline V gene, CDR1 is SGHRS and CDR2 is YFSETQ. The CDR3 length is 15 residues. The CDR3 DNA reads TGCGCCAGCAGCTTGGTCCTGACAGGAGGCGAAAAACTGTTTTTT. Translated, it gives CASSLVLTGGEKLFF. The variable domain in full, completed from reference TRBV5-1 and TRBJ1-4, reads KAGVTQTPRYLIKTRGQQVTLSCSPISGHRSVSWYQQTPGQGLQFLFEYFSETQRNKGNFPGRFSGRQFSNSRSEMNVSTLELGDSALYLCASSLVLTGGEKLFFGSGTQLSVL.

This chain links TRBV11-2 with TRBJ2-1; 9 nucleotides align to TRBD1. The CDR3 extends over 15 amino acids. The germline V gene has CDR1 SGHAT and CDR2 FQNNGV. V lost 5 bases, J lost 6 bases, and 8 bases stayed unmatched. The CDR3 sequence: CASSQGQGTLNEQFF. The CDR3 DNA reads TGTGCCAGCAGCCAAGGACAGGGGACCCTCAATGAGCAGTTCTTC.

The chain employs TRBV11-2 and TRBJ1-2, with TRBD1 as a possible D gene (5 bases). Germline values: CDR1 SGHAT, CDR2 FQNNGV. The CDR3 contains 14 residues. Trimming removed 5 bases at V and 1 base at J, with 11 bases between. The DNA for the CDR3 is TGTGCCAGCAGCCCTCGGACATATAACTATGGCTACACCTTC. Amino acid sequence: CASSPRTYNYGYTF.